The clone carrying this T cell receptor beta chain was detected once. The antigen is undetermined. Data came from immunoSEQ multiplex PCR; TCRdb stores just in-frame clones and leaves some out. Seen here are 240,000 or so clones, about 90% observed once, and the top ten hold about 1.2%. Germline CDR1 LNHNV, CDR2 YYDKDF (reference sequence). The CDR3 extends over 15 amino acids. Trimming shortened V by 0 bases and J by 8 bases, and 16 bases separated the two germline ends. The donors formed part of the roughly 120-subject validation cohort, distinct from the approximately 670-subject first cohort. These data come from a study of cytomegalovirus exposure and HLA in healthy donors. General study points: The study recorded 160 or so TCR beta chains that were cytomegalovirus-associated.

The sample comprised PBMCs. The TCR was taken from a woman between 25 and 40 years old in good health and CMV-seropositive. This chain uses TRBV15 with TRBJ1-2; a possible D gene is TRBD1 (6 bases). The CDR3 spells CATSRDFSGAQGYTF. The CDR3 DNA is TGTGCCACCAGCAGAGATTTTTCAGGGGCGCAAGGCTACACCTTC.